This entry is about one TCR beta chain. This entry is derived from a study of T cell changes during pregnancy in multiple sclerosis. The data were produced by immunoSEQ multiplex PCR, yet TCRdb's version contains in-frame clones alone and is incomplete. This table has approximately 110,000 clones, approximately 90% appearing once. The sequencing here drew on peripheral blood, taken in the third trimester of pregnancy. The receptor's source is a female donor with multiple sclerosis, enrolled in a pregnancy study.

Written as DNA, the CDR3 is TGTGCCAGTAGTAGCCGGAGCGCCTACAATGAGCAGTTCTTC. Translation: CASSSRSAYNEQFF. The chain employs TRBV19 and TRBJ2-1; no reliable D call. The CDR3 totals 14 residues. The germline CDR1 and CDR2 sequences are LNHDA and SQIVND (reference sequence). V was trimmed by 4 bases and J by 2 bases, leaving 9 bases between them.